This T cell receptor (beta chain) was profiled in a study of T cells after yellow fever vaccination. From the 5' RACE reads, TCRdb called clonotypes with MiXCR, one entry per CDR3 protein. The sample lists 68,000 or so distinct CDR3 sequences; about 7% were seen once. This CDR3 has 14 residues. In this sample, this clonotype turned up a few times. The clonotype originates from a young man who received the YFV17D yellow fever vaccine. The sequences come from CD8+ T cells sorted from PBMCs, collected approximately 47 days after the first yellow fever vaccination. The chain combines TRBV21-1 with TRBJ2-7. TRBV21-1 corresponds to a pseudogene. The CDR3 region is CASSNSREYYEQYV. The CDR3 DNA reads TGTGCCAGCAGCAACTCCAGGGAGTACTACGAGCAGTACGTC.